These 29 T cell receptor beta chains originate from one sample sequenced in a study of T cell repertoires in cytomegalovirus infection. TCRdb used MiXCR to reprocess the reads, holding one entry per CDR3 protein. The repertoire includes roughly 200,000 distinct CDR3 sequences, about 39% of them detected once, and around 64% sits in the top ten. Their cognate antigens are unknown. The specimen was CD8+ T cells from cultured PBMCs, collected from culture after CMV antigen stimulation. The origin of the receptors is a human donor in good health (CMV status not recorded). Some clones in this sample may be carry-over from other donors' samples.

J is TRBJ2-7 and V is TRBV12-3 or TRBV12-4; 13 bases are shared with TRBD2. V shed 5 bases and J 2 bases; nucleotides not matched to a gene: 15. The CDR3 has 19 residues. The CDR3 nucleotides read TGTGCCAGCAGTCAAGCGACTAGCGGGGGGACCAGCCGTACCTACGAGCAGTACTTC. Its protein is CASSQATSGGTSRTYEQYF.

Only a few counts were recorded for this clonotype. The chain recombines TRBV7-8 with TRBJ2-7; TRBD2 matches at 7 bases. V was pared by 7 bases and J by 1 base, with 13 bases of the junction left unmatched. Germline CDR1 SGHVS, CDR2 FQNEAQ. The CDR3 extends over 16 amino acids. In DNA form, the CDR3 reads TGTGCCAGCAAGCTCGGGGTAGCGGGTAGTTCCTACGAGCAGTACTTC. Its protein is CASKLGVAGSSYEQYF.

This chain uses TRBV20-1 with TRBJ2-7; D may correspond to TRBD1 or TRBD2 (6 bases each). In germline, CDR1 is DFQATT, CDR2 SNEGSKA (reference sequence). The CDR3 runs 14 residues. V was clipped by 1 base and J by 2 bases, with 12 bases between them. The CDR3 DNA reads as TGCAGTGCTAGAGTTGGAGGGGACACCTACGAGCAGTACTTC. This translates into CSARVGGDTYEQYF.

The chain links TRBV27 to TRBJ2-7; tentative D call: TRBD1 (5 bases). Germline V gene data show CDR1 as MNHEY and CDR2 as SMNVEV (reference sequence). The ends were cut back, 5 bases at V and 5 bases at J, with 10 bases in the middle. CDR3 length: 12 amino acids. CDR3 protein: CASSQGFNEQYF. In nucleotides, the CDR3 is TGTGCCAGCAGTCAGGGTTTCAACGAGCAGTACTTC.

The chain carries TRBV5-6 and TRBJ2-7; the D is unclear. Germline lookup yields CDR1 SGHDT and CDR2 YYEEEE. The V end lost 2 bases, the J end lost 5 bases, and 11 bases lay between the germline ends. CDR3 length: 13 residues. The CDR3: CASSFILADEQYF. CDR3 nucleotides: TGTGCCAGCAGCTTCATTTTGGCGGACGAGCAGTACTTC.

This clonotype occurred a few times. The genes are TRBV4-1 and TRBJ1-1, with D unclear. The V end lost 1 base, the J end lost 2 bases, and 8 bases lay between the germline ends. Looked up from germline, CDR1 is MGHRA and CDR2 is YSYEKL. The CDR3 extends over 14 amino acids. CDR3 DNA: TGCGCCAGCAGCCAAGGACCGGGAAACACTGAAGCTTTCTTT. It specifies CASSQGPGNTEAFF.

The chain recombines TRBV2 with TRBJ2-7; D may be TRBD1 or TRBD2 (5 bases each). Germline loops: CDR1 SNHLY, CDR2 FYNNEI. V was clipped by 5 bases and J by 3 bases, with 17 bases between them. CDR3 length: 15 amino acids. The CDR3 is CASSLGTEIVYEQYF. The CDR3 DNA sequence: TGTGCCAGCAGTTTAGGGACGGAAATAGTCTACGAGCAGTACTTC.

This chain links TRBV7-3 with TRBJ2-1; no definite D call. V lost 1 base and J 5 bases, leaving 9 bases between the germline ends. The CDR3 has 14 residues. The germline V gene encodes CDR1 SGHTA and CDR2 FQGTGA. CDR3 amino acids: CASSLIPDHNEQFF. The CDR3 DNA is TGTGCCAGCAGCTTAATCCCGGACCACAATGAGCAGTTCTTC.

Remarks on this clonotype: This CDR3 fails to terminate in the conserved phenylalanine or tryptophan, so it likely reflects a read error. The CDR3 is CASSARQVDTEAFV. CDR3 nucleotide sequence: TGTGCCAGCAGCGCTCGACAGGTCGACACTGAAGCTTTCGTA. V and J are TRBV7-9 and TRBJ1-1; D possibly corresponds to TRBD1 (6 bases). V lost 5 bases, J lost 3 bases, and 13 bases lay in between. The CDR3 sequence is 14 residues long. Germline V gives CDR1 SEHNR, CDR2 FQNEAQ (reference sequence).

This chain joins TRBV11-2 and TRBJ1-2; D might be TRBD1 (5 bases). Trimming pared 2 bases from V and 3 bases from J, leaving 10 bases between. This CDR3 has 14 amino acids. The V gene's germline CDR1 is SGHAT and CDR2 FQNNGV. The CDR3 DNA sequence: TGTGCCAGCAGCTTACGGCAGGGCTACTATGGCTACACCTTC. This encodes CASSLRQGYYGYTF.

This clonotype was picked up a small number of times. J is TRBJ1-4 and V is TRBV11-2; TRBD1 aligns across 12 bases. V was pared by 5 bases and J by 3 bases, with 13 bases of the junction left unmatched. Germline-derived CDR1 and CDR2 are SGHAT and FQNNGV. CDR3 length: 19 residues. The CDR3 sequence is CASSRTGTGGEVANEKLFF. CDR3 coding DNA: TGTGCCAGCAGCAGAACAGGGACAGGGGGCGAGGTGGCTAATGAAAAACTGTTTTTT.

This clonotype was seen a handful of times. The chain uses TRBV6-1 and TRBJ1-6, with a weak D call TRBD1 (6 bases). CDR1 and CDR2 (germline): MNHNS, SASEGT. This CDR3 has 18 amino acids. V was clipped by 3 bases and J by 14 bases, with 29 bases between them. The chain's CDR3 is CASSESKFRTAFLRALHF. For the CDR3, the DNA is TGTGCCAGCAGTGAGTCAAAATTCAGGACAGCCTTCCTTAGGGCCCTCCACTTT.

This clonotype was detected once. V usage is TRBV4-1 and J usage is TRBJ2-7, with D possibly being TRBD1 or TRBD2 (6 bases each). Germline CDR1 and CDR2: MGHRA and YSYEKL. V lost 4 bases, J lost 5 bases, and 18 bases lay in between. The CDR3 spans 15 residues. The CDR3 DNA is TGCGCCAGCAGCCCTTACCTGGGGGGCAAAAACGAGCAGTACTTC. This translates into CASSPYLGGKNEQYF.

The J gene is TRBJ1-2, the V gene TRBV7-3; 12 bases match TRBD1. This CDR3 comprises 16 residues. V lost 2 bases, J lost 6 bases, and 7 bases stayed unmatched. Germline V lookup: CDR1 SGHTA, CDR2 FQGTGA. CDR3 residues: CASSLSGTGGIHGYTF. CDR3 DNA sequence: TGTGCCAGCAGCTTATCCGGGACAGGGGGCATCCATGGCTACACCTTC.

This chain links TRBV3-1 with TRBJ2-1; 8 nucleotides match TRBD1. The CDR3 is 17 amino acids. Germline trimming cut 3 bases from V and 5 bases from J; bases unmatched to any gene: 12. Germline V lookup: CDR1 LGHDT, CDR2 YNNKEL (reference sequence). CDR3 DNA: TGTGCCAGCAGCCAGGGACAGGTCTTTTCTGTAGACAATGAGCAGTTCTTC. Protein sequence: CASSQGQVFSVDNEQFF.

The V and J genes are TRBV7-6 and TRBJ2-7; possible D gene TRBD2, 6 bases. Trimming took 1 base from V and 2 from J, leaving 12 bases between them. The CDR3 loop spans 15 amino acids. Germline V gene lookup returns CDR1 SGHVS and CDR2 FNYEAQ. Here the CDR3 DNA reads TGTGCCAGCAGCTTAGGGAGGGCAGAAGCCTACGAGCAGTACTTC. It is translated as CASSLGRAEAYEQYF.

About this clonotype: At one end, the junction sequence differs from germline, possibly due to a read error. The CDR3 DNA follows: TGTGCCAGCAGTTTTCCAGCGGGAGGAAAACCAGATACGCCGTATTTT. Translation: CASSFPAGGKPDTPYF. The V and J genes are TRBV28 and TRBJ2-3; 9 bases map to TRBD2. CDR3 length: 16 residues. Germline V gene sequence: CDR1 MDHEN, CDR2 SYDVKM.

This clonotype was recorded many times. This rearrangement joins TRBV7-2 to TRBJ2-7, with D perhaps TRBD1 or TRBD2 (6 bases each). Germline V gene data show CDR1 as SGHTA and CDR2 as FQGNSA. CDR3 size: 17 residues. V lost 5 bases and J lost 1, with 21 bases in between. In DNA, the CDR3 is TGTGCCAGCAGCCCCCGGAGGGCAGGGGCCTCGTCCTACGAGCAGTACTTC. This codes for CASSPRRAGASSYEQYF.

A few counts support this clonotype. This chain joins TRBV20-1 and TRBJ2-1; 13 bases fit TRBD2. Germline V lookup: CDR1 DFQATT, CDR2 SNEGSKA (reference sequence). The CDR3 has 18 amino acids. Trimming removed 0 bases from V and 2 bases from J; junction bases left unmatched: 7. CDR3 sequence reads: CSARDFTSGRATYNEQFF. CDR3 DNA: TGCAGTGCTAGAGATTTTACTAGCGGGAGGGCCACCTACAATGAGCAGTTCTTC.

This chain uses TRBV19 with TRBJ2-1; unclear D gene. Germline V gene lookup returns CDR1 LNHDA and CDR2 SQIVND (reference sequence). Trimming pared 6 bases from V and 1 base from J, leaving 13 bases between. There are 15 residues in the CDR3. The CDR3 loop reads CASRTDGSSYNEQFF. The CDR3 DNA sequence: TGTGCCAGTAGGACCGACGGAAGTTCCTACAATGAGCAGTTCTTC.

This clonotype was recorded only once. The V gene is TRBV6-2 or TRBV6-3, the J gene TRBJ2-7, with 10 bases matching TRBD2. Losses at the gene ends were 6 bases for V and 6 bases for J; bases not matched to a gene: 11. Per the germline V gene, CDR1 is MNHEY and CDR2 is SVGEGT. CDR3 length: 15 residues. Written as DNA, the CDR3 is TGTGCCAGCAGCCCTAGCGGGAGAAGACTGAGCGAGCAGTACTTC. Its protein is CASSPSGRRLSEQYF.

CDR3 sequence: CASSYWGPSSYEQYF. In nucleotides, the CDR3 is TGTGCCAGCAGTTACTGGGGTCCTTCCTCCTACGAGCAGTACTTC. V usage is TRBV6-8 and J usage is TRBJ2-7; D unclear. Trimming left V 1 base short and J 0 bases short, with 10 bases between. Looked up from germline, CDR1 is MNHGY and CDR2 is SAAAGT. This CDR3 has 15 amino acids.

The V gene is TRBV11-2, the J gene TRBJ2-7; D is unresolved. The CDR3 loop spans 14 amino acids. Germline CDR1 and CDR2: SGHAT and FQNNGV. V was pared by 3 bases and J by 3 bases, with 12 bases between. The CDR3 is CASSFYPEVYEQYF. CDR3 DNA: TGTGCCAGCAGCTTTTATCCGGAAGTCTACGAGCAGTACTTC.

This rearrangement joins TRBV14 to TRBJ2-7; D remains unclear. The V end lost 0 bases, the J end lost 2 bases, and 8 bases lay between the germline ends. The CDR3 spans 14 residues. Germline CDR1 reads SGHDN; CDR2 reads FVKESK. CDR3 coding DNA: TGTGCCAGCAGCCAAGATTGGAGCCCCTACGAGCAGTACTTC. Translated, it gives CASSQDWSPYEQYF.

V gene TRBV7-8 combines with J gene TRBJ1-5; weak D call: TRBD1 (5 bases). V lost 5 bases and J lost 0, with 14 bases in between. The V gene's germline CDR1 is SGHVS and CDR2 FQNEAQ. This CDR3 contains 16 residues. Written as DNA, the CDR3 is TGTGCCAGCAGCAACCGGGACTTCGCTAGCAATCAGCCCCAGCATTTT. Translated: CASSNRDFASNQPQHF.

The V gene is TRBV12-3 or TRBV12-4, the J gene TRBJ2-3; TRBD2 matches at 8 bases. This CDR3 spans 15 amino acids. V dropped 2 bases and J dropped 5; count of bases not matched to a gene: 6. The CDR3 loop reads CASSLRREVVDTQYF. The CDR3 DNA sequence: TGTGCCAGCAGTTTAAGGCGGGAGGTTGTAGATACGCAGTATTTT.

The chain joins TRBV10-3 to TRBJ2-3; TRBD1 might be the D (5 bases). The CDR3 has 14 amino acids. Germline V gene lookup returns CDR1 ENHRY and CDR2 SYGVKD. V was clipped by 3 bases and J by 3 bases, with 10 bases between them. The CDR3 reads CAISEGVGTDTQYF. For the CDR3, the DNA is TGTGCCATCAGTGAAGGGGTAGGGACAGATACGCAGTATTTT.

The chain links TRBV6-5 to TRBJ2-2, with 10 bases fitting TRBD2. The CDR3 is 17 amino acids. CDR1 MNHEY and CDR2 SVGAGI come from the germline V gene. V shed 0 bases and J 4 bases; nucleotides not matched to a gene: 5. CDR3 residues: CASSYSTRLAGTGELFF. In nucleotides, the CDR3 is TGTGCCAGCAGTTACTCGACAAGACTAGCGGGCACCGGGGAGCTGTTTTTT.

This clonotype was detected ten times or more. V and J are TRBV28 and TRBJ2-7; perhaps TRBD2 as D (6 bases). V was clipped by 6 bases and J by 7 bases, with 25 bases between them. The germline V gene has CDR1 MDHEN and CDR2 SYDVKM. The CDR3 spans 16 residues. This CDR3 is CASSPWKAGRRYEQYF. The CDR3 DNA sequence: TGTGCCAGCAGCCCTTGGAAGGCGGGGCGCCGGTATGAGCAGTACTTC. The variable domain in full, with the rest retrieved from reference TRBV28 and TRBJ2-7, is DVKVTQSSRYLVKRTGEKVFLECVQDMDHENMFWYRQDPGLGLRLIYFSYDVKMKEKGDIPEGYSVSREKKERFSLILESASTNQTSMYLCASSPWKAGRRYEQYFGPGTRLTVT.